The 17 T cell receptor beta chains reported below all come from one sample, sequenced in a study of chemoradiotherapy in HPV16-positive cancers. Using immunoSEQ multiplex PCR, the repertoire was profiled, and TCRdb retains in-frame clones only, with some absent. The data hold under 10,000 clones, with 85% to 90% observed a single time. The sequenced sample was blood, obtained from a patient who underwent chemoradiotherapy. The receptors originated from a human donor with HPV-associated anogenital cancer.

This clone was counted a single time. The rearrangement uses TRBV5-1 and TRBJ1-1, with 12 bases matching TRBD1. Germline assignment: CDR1 SGHRS and CDR2 YFSETQ. The CDR3 covers 14 residues. V dropped 4 bases and J dropped 4; count of bases not matched to a gene: 2. CDR3 sequence: CASSVGQGATEAFF. The CDR3 coding sequence is TGCGCCAGCAGCGTGGGACAGGGGGCCACTGAAGCTTTCTTT.

The CDR3 sequence is CASSSAWGGDGYTF. The CDR3 DNA is TGTGCCAGCAGCTCTGCGTGGGGGGGCGATGGCTACACCTTC. The chain has TRBV5-4 and TRBJ1-2, with D maybe TRBD1 (6 bases). This CDR3 comprises 14 residues. Germline V gene sequence: CDR1 SGHNT, CDR2 YYREEE (reference sequence). V shed 3 bases and J shed 6 bases, with 15 bases lying between them.

The V call is TRBV11-3, the J call TRBJ2-7, with TRBD1 matching over 11 bases. The CDR3 spans 15 residues. The V gene end was trimmed by 5 bases and the J gene end by 5 bases; junction bases not matched to a gene: 8. From germline, CDR1 is SGHNT and CDR2 YENEEA. The CDR3 is CASSPRTGGIHEQYF. As DNA, the CDR3 is TGTGCCAGCAGCCCCCGGACAGGGGGCATTCACGAGCAGTACTTC. The full variable domain, its missing parts supplied by reference TRBV11-3 and TRBJ2-7, is EAGVVQSPRYKIIEKKQPVAFWCNPISGHNTLYWYLQNLGQGPELLIRYENEEAVDDSQLPKDRFSAERLKGVDSTLKIQPAELGDSAVYLCASSPRTGGIHEQYFGPGTRLTVT.

This clone has more than one count but fewer than ten. This chain joins TRBV29-1 and TRBJ2-1; TRBD2 matches 14 bases. The CDR3 spans 16 residues. Trimming took 1 base from V and 4 from J; bases not matched to a gene: 3. Germline V gene sequence: CDR1 SQVTM, CDR2 ANQGSEA. CDR3 in amino acids: CSVEGGTSGRYNEQFF. The CDR3 DNA follows: TGCAGCGTTGAAGGGGGGACTAGCGGGAGATACAATGAGCAGTTCTTC.

This chain joins TRBV2 and TRBJ2-5; TRBD1 or TRBD2 may be the D gene (5 bases each). The CDR3 length is 13 residues. Germline V gene sequence: CDR1 SNHLY, CDR2 FYNNEI. With 6 bases removed from V and 4 bases from J, the gap between germline ends came to 12 bases. CDR3 residues: CASRRGSRETQYF. DNA of the CDR3: TGTGCCAGCAGGAGGGGAAGTCGAGAGACCCAGTACTTC. The full variable domain, in which reference TRBV2 and TRBJ2-5 provide the parts outside the CDR3, is EPEVTQTPSHQVTQMGQEVILRCVPISNHLYFYWYRQILGQKVEFLVSFYNNEISEKSEIFDDQFSVERPDGSNFTLKIRSTKLEDSAMYFCASRRGSRETQYFGPGTRLLVL.

Points on this clone: Other DNA sequences in this sample translate to the same CDR3. The rearrangement links TRBV6-5 to TRBJ1-6; D perhaps matches TRBD1 (6 bases). The germline V and J ends were trimmed by 9 bases and 9 bases, with 18 bases remaining between them. Germline lookup yields CDR1 MNHEY and CDR2 SVGAGI. The CDR3 totals 14 residues. In nucleotides, the CDR3 is TGTGCCAGTAGTGACAGGTGGATGTCTTCACCCCTCCACTTT. Translating gives CASSDRWMSSPLHF.

The chain combines TRBV6-6 with TRBJ1-1; 8 bases fit TRBD1. Germline V CDR1 and CDR2: MNHNY, SVGAGI (reference sequence). The CDR3 has 15 residues. V lost 6 bases to trimming and J lost 1 base; unmatched junction nucleotides: 7. This CDR3 is CASSMTGVTNTEAFF. In DNA, the CDR3 is TGTGCCAGCAGCATGACAGGGGTCACGAACACTGAAGCTTTCTTT.

V gene TRBV19 combines with J gene TRBJ2-5; 8 bases fit TRBD1. The end of the DNA aligns better with TRBJ2-7, so the J call may be wrong. This CDR3 region has 15 residues. Germline-derived CDR1 and CDR2 are LNHDA and SQIVND (reference sequence). The CDR3 here is CASSLRTGSGYEQYF. The CDR3 DNA reads TGTGCCAGTAGTCTTCGGACAGGGAGTGGATACGAGCAGTACTTC.

The rearrangement links TRBV2 to TRBJ2-7, with D perhaps TRBD1 (5 bases). The CDR3 has 15 residues. The V end lost 4 bases, the J end lost 3 bases, and 16 bases lay between the germline ends. The germline CDR1 and CDR2 sequences are SNHLY and FYNNEI. DNA of the CDR3: TGTGCCAGCAGTGGGGGCTCAGGGAAAGGCTACGAGCAGTACTTC. Translating it yields CASSGGSGKGYEQYF.

The chain uses TRBV19 and TRBJ1-1; 9 bases fit TRBD1. The CDR3 spans 15 residues. Germline values: CDR1 LNHDA, CDR2 SQIVND (reference sequence). V lost 5 bases to trimming and J lost 4 bases; unmatched junction nucleotides: 8. The CDR3 loop reads CASSPSTGGATEAFF. The CDR3 nucleotides read TGTGCCAGTAGTCCGTCGACAGGGGGGGCCACTGAAGCTTTCTTT.

The genes are TRBV7-2 and TRBJ2-1; D may correspond to TRBD1 or TRBD2 (5 bases each). The CDR3 runs 12 residues. Trimming took 5 bases from V and 8 from J, leaving 10 bases between them. CDR1 and CDR2 from the germline V gene are SGHTA and FQGNSA. In DNA, the CDR3 is TGTGCCAGCAGCGGGGGTTGGGATGAGCAGTTCTTC. The encoded protein is CASSGGWDEQFF.

In regard to this clone: The germline gene is not matched at one end of the junction; a read error may be the cause. The V call is TRBV14, the J call TRBJ1-1; 7 bases align to TRBD1. The CDR3 covers 12 residues. From germline, CDR1 is SGHDN and CDR2 FVKESK. The CDR3 loop reads CASSHLGSRDSF. CDR3 DNA: TGTGCCAGCAGCCACCTCGGATCCCGGGACAGCTTT.

This chain connects TRBV4-1 to TRBJ1-5; maybe TRBD1 (5 bases). The CDR3 contains 14 residues. Germline V gene lookup returns CDR1 MGHRA and CDR2 YSYEKL. V was trimmed by 3 bases and J by 9 bases, leaving 15 bases between them. The CDR3 DNA follows: TGCGCCAGCAGCCAGTCCGGGACTGCCGGGCCCCAGCATTTT. Its translation: CASSQSGTAGPQHF.

The gene calls are TRBV5-5 and TRBJ1-5; weak D call: TRBD1 (6 bases). This CDR3 comprises 15 residues. CDR1 and CDR2 (germline): SGHKS, YYEKEE (reference sequence). V shed 2 bases and J shed 4 bases, with 13 bases lying between them. CDR3 region: CASSFIRGRNQPQHF. The CDR3, as DNA: TGTGCCAGCAGCTTCATCAGGGGACGAAATCAGCCCCAGCATTTT.

This sequence joins TRBV6-1 and TRBJ1-5; D gene uncertain. CDR1 and CDR2 from the germline V gene are MNHNS and SASEGT. The CDR3 has 13 residues. V was shortened by 7 bases and J by 3 bases, with 10 bases between the two germline ends. CDR3 DNA: TGTGCCAGCACAAGGACTCTCAATCAGCCCCAGCATTTT. Translating gives CASTRTLNQPQHF.

V gene TRBV7-9 combines with J gene TRBJ2-1; 9 bases fit TRBD2. Germline CDR1 reads SEHNR; CDR2 reads FQNEAQ (reference sequence). The CDR3 is 17 amino acids. V lost 0 bases and J lost 7; bases outside the gene matches: 10. The CDR3 spells CASSLAISRRGGNEQFF. In nucleotides, the CDR3 is TGTGCCAGCAGCTTAGCAATTTCTAGGCGGGGGGGTAATGAGCAGTTCTTC.

V gene TRBV11-3 combines with J gene TRBJ2-5, with TRBD2 matching 12 bases. The CDR3 runs 16 residues. V lost 5 bases to trimming and J lost 2 bases; unmatched junction nucleotides: 6. CDR1 is SGHNT, CDR2 YENEEA, per germline. CDR3 amino acids: CASSLRLAGEQETQYF. For the CDR3, the DNA is TGTGCCAGCAGCCTAAGACTAGCGGGAGAACAAGAGACCCAGTACTTC.